This TCR beta chain was sequenced in a study of response to subunit inactivated influenza vaccine. Study observations and caveats: Every seasonal influenza vaccination brings in few new T cells, the authors suggested.

This clonotype appeared many times. Its matching antigen is unknown. The germline V gene encodes CDR1 MNHNS and CDR2 SASEGT. V lost 0 bases and J 2 bases, leaving 4 bases between the germline ends. The CDR3 runs to 13 residues. Each CDR3 protein is one row after TCRdb ran MiXCR on the RT-PCR reads. The data show a few hundred thousand distinct CDR3 sequences, 11% seen once. These same records also appear under a second study, on T cells expressing NK-cell markers. That work contributes: The TCR beta cDNA came from 5'RACE template switching with UMIs.

The material was PBMCs from blood, obtained on the day of vaccination. This TCR was sampled from a man aged 50 to 60 who received an inactivated influenza vaccine. The rearrangement uses TRBV6-1 and TRBJ1-2; D uncertain. Written as DNA, the CDR3 is TGTGCCAGCAGTGAAGCAGGGAACTATGGCTACACCTTC. This sequence encodes CASSEAGNYGYTF.